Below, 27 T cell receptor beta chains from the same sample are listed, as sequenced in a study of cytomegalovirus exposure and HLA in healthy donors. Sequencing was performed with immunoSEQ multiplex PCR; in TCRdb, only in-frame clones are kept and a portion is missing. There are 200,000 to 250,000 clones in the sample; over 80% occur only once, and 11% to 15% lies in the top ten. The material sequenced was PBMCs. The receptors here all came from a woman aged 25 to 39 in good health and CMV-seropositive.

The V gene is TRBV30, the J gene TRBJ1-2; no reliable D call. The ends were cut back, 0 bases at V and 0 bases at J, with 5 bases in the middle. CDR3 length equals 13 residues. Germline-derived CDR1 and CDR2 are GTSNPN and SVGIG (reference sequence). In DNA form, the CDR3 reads TGTGCCTGGAGTGTATCTGCTAACTATGGCTACACCTTC. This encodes CAWSVSANYGYTF.

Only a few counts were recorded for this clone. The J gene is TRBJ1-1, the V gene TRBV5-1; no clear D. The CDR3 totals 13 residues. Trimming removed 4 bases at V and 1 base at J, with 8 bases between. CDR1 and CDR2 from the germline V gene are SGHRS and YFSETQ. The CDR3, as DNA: TGCGCCAGCAGCCCGAAGACGAACACTGAAGCTTTCTTT. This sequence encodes CASSPKTNTEAFF.

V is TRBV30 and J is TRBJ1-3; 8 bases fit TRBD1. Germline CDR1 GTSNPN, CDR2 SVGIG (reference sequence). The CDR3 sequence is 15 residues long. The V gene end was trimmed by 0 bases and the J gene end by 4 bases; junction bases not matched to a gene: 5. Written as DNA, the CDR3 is TGTGCCTGGAGTGTAATCCAGGGGGCCGGAAACACCATATATTTT. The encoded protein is CAWSVIQGAGNTIYF. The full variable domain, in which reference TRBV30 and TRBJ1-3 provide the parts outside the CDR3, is SQTIHQWPATLVQPVGSPLSLECTVEGTSNPNLYWYRQAAGRGLQLLFYSVGIGQISSEVPQNLSASRPQDRQFILSSKKLLLSDSGFYLCAWSVIQGAGNTIYFGEGSWLTVV.

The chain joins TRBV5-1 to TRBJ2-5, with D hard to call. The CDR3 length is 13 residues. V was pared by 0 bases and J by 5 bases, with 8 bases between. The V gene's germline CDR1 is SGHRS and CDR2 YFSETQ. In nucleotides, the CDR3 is TGCGCCAGCAGCTTGGTTGTCGAGGAGACCCAGTACTTC. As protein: CASSLVVEETQYF. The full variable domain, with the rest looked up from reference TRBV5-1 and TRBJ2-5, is KAGVTQTPRYLIKTRGQQVTLSCSPISGHRSVSWYQQTPGQGLQFLFEYFSETQRNKGNFPGRFSGRQFSNSRSEMNVSTLELGDSALYLCASSLVVEETQYFGPGTRLLVL.

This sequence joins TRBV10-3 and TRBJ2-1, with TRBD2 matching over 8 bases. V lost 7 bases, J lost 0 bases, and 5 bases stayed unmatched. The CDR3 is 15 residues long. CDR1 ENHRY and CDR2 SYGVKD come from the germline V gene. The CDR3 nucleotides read TGTGCCATCACCAGTAGCGGGAACTCCTACAATGAGCAGTTCTTC. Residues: CAITSSGNSYNEQFF.

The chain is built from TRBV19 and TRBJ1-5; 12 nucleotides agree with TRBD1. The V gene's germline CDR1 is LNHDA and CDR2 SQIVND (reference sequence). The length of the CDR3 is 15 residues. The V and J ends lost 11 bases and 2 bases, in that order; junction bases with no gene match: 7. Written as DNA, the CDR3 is TGTGCCGCCCGGGACAGGGGGCCGGGCAATCAGCCCCAGCATTTT. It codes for CAARDRGPGNQPQHF.

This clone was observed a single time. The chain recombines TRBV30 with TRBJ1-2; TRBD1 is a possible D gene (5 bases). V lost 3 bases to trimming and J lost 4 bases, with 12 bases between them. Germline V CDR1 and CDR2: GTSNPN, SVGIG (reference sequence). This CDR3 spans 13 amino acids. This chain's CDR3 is CAWSTGTGYGYTF. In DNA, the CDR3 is TGTGCCTGGAGCACCGGGACGGGCTATGGCTACACCTTC.

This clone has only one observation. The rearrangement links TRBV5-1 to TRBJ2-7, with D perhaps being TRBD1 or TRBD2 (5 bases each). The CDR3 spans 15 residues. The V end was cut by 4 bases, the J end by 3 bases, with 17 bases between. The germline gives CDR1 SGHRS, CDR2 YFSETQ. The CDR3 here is CASSTDRDAIYEQYF. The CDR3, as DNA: TGCGCCAGCAGCACCGATCGGGACGCCATCTACGAGCAGTACTTC.

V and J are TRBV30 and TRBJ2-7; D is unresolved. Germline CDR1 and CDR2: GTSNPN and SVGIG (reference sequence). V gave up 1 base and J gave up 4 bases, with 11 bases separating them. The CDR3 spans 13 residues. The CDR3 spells CAWSDKGPYEQYF. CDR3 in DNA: TGTGCCTGGAGTGACAAGGGCCCGTACGAGCAGTACTTC.

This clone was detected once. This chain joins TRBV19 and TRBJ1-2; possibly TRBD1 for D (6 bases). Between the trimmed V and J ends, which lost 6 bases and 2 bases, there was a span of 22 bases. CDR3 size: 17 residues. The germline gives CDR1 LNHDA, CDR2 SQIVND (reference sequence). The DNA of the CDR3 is TGTGCCAGTAGCTCCCTAGCGGGGGGGCCGAACAACTATGGCTACACCTTC. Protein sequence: CASSSLAGGPNNYGYTF.

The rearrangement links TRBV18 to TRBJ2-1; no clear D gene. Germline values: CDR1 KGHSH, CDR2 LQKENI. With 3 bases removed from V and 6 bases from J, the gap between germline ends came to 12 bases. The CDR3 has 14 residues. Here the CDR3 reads CASSPVLGGNEQFF. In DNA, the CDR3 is TGTGCCAGCTCACCGGTACTCGGCGGCAATGAGCAGTTCTTC.

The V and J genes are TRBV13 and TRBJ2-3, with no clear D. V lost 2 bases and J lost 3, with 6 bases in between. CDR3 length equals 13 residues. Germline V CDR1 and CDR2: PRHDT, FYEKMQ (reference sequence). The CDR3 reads CASSLPPTDTQYF. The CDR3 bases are TGTGCCAGCAGCTTACCCCCGACAGATACGCAGTATTTT.

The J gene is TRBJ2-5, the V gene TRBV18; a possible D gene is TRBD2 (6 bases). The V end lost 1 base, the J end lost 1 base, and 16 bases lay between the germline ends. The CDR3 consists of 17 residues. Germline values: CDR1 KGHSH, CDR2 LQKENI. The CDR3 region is CASSPRVDRGIQETQYF. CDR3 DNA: TGTGCCAGCTCACCACGAGTGGATCGCGGGATCCAAGAGACCCAGTACTTC.

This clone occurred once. This CDR3 reads CASRPSTYNEQFF. Written as DNA, the CDR3 is TGTGCCAGCAGACCCTCCACCTACAATGAGCAGTTCTTC. The gene calls are TRBV27 and TRBJ2-1; no firm D call. V shed 6 bases and J shed 2 bases, with 8 bases lying between them. Germline CDR1 and CDR2: MNHEY and SMNVEV (reference sequence). The CDR3 has 13 amino acids.

The CDR3 DNA follows: TGTGCCAGCAGTATAGCGGGAGGGCCCGACGAGCAGTACTTC. Residues: CASSIAGGPDEQYF. This rearrangement joins TRBV6-5 to TRBJ2-7; 11 bases fit TRBD2. This CDR3 spans 14 amino acids. Germline V gene lookup returns CDR1 MNHEY and CDR2 SVGAGI. V was clipped by 5 bases and J by 5 bases; unmatched bases: 5.

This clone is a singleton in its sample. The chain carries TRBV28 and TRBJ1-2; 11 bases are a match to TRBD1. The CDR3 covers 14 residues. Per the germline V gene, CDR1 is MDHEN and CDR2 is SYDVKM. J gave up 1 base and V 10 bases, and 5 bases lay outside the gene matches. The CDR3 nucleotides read TGTGCCACCTCGGGACAGGGGGTTAACTATGGCTACACCTTC. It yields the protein CATSGQGVNYGYTF.

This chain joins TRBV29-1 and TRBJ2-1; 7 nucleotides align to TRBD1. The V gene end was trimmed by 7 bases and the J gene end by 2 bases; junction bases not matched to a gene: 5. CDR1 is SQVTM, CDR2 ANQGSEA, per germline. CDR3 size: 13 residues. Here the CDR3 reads CSAGQATYNEQFF. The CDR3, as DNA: TGCAGCGCCGGACAGGCGACCTACAATGAGCAGTTCTTC.

CDR3 nucleotide sequence: TGTGCCAGCAGCGACAAGACAGGGGGGCCCTACGAGCAGTACTTC. It is translated as CASSDKTGGPYEQYF. The chain recombines TRBV9 with TRBJ2-7, with TRBD1 matching 9 bases. This CDR3 comprises 15 residues. Unmatched junction bases numbered 6, after V lost 3 bases and J lost 2 bases. CDR1 is SGDLS, CDR2 YYNGEE, per germline.

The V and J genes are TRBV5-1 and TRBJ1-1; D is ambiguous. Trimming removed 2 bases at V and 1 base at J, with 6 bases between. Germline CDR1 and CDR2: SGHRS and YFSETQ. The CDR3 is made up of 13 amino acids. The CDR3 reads CASSFTANTEAFF. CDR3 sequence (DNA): TGCGCCAGCAGCTTTACAGCGAACACTGAAGCTTTCTTT.

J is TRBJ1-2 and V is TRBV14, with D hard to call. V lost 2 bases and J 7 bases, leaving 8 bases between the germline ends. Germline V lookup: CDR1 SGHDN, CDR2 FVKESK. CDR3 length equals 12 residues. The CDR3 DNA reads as TGTGCCAGCAGCCAATATTCTAGTGGCTACACCTTC. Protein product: CASSQYSSGYTF.

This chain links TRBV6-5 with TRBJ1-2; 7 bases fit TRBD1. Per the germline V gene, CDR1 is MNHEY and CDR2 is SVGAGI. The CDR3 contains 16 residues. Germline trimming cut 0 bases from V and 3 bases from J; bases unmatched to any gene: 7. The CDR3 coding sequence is TGTGCCAGCAGTTACTCCACCAGGGGGGGGGACTATGGCTACACCTTC. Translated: CASSYSTRGGDYGYTF.

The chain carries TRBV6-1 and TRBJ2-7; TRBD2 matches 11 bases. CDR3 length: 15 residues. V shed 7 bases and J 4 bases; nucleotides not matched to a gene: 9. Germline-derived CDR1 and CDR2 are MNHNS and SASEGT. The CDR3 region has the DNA TGTGCCAGCACGGTCACTAGCGGGAGCAGGTACGAGCAGTACTTC. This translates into CASTVTSGSRYEQYF.

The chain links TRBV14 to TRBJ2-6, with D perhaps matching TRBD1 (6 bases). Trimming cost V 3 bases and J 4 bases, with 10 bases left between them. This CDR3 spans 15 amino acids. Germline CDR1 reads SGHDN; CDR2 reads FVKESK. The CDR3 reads CASSHSGTGANVLTF. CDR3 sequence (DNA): TGTGCCAGCAGCCACTCCGGGACAGGGGCCAACGTCCTGACTTTC.

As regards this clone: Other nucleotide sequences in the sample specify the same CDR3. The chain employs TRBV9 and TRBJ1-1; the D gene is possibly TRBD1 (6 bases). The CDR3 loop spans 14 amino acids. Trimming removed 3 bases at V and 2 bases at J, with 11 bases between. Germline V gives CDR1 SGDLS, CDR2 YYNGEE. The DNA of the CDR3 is TGTGCCAGCAGCGAGACAGGAGGTAACACTGAAGCTTTCTTT. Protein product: CASSETGGNTEAFF.

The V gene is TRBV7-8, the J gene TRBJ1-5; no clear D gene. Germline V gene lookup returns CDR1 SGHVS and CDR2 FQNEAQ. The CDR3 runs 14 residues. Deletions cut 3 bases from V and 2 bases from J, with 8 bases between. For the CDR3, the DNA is TGTGCCAGCAGCTTTCGTCTGGGCAATCAGCCCCAGCATTTT. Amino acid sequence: CASSFRLGNQPQHF.

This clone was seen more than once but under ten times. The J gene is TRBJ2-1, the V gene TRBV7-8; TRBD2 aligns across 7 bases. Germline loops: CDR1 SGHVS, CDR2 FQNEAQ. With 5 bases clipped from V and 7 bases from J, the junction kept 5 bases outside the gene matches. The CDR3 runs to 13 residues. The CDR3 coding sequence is TGTGCCAGCAGCCCCCAGCGGGGAAATGAGCAGTTCTTC. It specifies CASSPQRGNEQFF.

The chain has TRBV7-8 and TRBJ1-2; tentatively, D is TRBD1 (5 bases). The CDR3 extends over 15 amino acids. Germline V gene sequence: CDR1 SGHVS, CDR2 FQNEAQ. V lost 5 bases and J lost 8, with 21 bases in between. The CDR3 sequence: CASSLTAGGGRGYTF. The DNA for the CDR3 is TGTGCCAGCAGCCTCACGGCGGGGGGGGGTCGAGGCTACACCTTC.